This entry is about one TCR beta chain. As yet, its antigen is unknown. The data belong to a study of cytomegalovirus exposure and HLA in healthy donors. Losses at the gene ends were 2 bases for V and 6 bases for J; bases not matched to a gene: 15. This CDR3 is built from 17 residues. The germline gives CDR1 SGHTA, CDR2 FQGNSA. An approximately 120-subject validation cohort, separate from the roughly 670-subject first cohort, supplied the donors. Produced via immunoSEQ multiplex PCR; TCRdb's table is partial and in-frame only. Among some 130,000 clones listed, 89% were seen once. The study's findings and limits: Listed as cytomegalovirus-associated were 150 or so TCR beta chains.

This chain links TRBV7-2 with TRBJ2-7, with 8 bases matching TRBD2. Sequencing was performed on PBMCs. This clonotype originated in a woman aged 18-35 years in good health and CMV-seronegative. The CDR3 loop reads CASSLLPGGAVLGEQYF. Written as DNA, the CDR3 is TGTGCCAGCAGCTTACTGCCGGGGGGGGCCGTTTTGGGCGAGCAGTACTTC.